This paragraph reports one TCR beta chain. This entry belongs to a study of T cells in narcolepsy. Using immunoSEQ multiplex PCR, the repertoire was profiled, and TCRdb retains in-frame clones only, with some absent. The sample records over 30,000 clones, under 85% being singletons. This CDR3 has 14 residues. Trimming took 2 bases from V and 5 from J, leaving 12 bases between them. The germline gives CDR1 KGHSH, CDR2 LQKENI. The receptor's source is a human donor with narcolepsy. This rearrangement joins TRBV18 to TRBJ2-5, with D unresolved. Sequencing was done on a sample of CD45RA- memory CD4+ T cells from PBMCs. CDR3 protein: CASSPEVLGETQYF. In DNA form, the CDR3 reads TGTGCCAGCTCACCAGAGGTCCTCGGGGAGACCCAGTACTTC.